These 8 T cell receptor beta chains came from one sample sequenced in a study of shared clonotypes between healthy human individuals. Libraries were prepared by immunoSEQ multiplex PCR; TCRdb keeps only in-frame clonotypes and omits some of them. The top ten clones hold 1.5% to 2% of a sample with hundreds of thousands of clones, roughly 70% of them seen once. Sequenced input: memory CD4+ T cells sorted from blood. Subset specified: CD45RA-negative fraction. The receptors shown here come from a woman aged 30 to 39 in good health.

The J gene is TRBJ1-6, the V gene TRBV2; a weak D match, TRBD1 (5 bases). Trimming left V 8 bases short and J 7 bases short, with 12 bases between. The CDR3 runs 13 residues. CDR1 is SNHLY and CDR2 is FYNNEI in the germline V gene. DNA for the CDR3: TGTGCCAGCTTAGCAGGGACCAATTCACCCCTCCACTTT. Its protein product is CASLAGTNSPLHF.

For the CDR3, the DNA is TGTGCCAGCAGTCTAGCGGGAGAATCCTACAATGAGCAGTTCTTC. Protein sequence: CASSLAGESYNEQFF. This chain joins TRBV25-1 and TRBJ2-1; 10 nucleotides align to TRBD2. CDR3 length: 15 residues. Losses at the gene ends were 5 bases for V and 1 base for J; bases not matched to a gene: 2. Germline-derived CDR1 and CDR2 are MGHDK and SYGVNS.

This clone was seen just once. The same CDR3 is also encoded by other DNA sequences in this sample. The chain carries TRBV5-1 and TRBJ2-7; perhaps TRBD2 as D (6 bases). CDR1 and CDR2 (germline): SGHRS, YFSETQ. Trimming took 4 bases from V and 2 from J, leaving 22 bases between them. This CDR3 has 17 amino acids. The CDR3 reads CASSLALRLGGTYEQYF. The CDR3 bases are TGCGCCAGCAGCCTGGCCCTCCGACTAGGTGGAACCTACGAGCAGTACTTC.

In its sample, this clone was seen a few times. The chain joins TRBV30 to TRBJ2-3, with D hard to call. CDR1 is GTSNPN and CDR2 is SVGIG in the germline V gene (reference sequence). Trimming left V 4 bases short and J 0 bases short, with 2 bases between. CDR3 size: 11 residues. Written as DNA, the CDR3 is TGTGCCTGGACTAGCACAGATACGCAGTATTTT. This encodes CAWTSTDTQYF.

At least ten counts were recorded for this clone. The chain employs TRBV19 and TRBJ1-3; no definite D call. Trimming shortened V by 6 bases and J by 4 bases, and 13 bases separated the two germline ends. The CDR3 totals 14 residues. Germline lookup yields CDR1 LNHDA and CDR2 SQIVND (reference sequence). CDR3: CASRSRSTGNTIYF. For the CDR3, the DNA is TGTGCCAGTAGGTCCCGGAGTACGGGAAACACCATATATTTT.

This rearrangement joins TRBV28 to TRBJ2-7; tentatively, D is TRBD2 (6 bases). Per the germline V gene, CDR1 is MDHEN and CDR2 is SYDVKM. The CDR3 extends over 14 amino acids. The germline V and J ends were trimmed by 5 bases and 2 bases, with 13 bases remaining between them. Here the CDR3 DNA reads TGTGCCAGCAGTCCGGGACTGGGAACCTACGAGCAGTACTTC. The encoded protein is CASSPGLGTYEQYF.

The chain uses TRBV11-2 and TRBJ2-1; tentatively, D is TRBD1 or TRBD2 (5 bases each). V was clipped by 6 bases and J by 8 bases, with 11 bases between them. This CDR3 is 12 amino acids long. Germline CDR1 and CDR2: SGHAT and FQNNGV. CDR3 DNA sequence: TGTGCCAGCAGGAGGGGTGCCTATGAGCAGTTCTTC. Its protein is CASRRGAYEQFF.

This chain connects TRBV19 to TRBJ2-7, with TRBD1 identical over 9 bases. The V and J ends lost 7 bases and 2 bases, in that order; junction bases with no gene match: 18. The CDR3 spans 18 residues. Germline CDR1 and CDR2: LNHDA and SQIVND (reference sequence). The CDR3 sequence: CASKTYTGGRRGAYEQYF. In DNA, the CDR3 is TGTGCCAGTAAAACTTATACAGGGGGCCGGCGGGGAGCCTACGAGCAGTACTTC.